Here is one T cell receptor beta chain with its context. Its antigen has not been determined. No base quality information exists; no much larger clone differs at one position. The label giving this sample's treatment or condition can be read as: about 20 received Ad26.COV2.S at low or high dose, single or two shots; five or six received placebo; per-sample allocation not given. For vaccine and placebo recipients, repertoires were sequenced using samples collected on day 63 after the first injection. Cohort 1b enrolled 25 or so adults aged 18-55 years at a single site in Boston, USA, between 29 July and 7 August 2020. As a vaccine, Ad26.COV2.S was a replication-incompetent adenovirus type 26 vector that expressed a prefusion-stabilized SARS-CoV-2 spike protein derived from the original Wuhan strain. The immunoSEQ Assay was used to sequence TCRbeta CDR3 regions. After extraction, genomic DNA underwent amplification by bias-controlled multiplex PCR, followed by high-throughput sequencing. In the source study's methods: To quantify the absolute abundance of every unique TCRbeta CDR3 region, sequences were collapsed and filtered. T cell fraction was estimated by normalizing TCRbeta template counts to usable DNA, with usable DNA measured through amplification of reference genes found in all nucleated cells. Repertoire TCRs were annotated as SARS-CoV-2-specific when V gene, CDR3 amino acid sequence and J gene were exactly matched to a known reactive TCR set. The reference SARS-CoV-2 TCR set was obtained from MIRA and was filtered for enrichment in COVID-19-positive ImmuneCODE repertoires, whereby public or cross-reactive TCRs were removed. Based on the MIRA antigens, annotated TCRs were further analysed at the level of specific ORF or position within ORF. Breadth was defined as the number of annotated unique rearrangements divided by the total number of unique productive rearrangements, and depth was defined as the summed frequency of the annotated unique rearrangements. Group comparisons of TCR breadth used two-sided Wilcoxon rank-sum tests. Here the immuneACCESS table is served through TCRdb, limited to in-frame sequences with V and J called. Missing clones are a known gap in these copies; in checked studies unresolved V genes cover under half, and the rest lacks a known reason. V, J and clone size derive from that table, while D and trimming were established from the DNA sequence. In this sample the table shows under 550,000 clones, 85% to 90% of which occur a single time. The ten largest clones represent approximately 4% of the sample.

The data were obtained in a study of Ad26.COV2.S vaccination and SARS-CoV-2 variants (dated by TCRdb to the early 2020s). Describing the broader study: Donors in the vaccine arm were drawn from COV1001, a phase I-IIa trial of Ad26.COV2.S in healthy adults that was multicentre, randomized, double-blind and placebo-controlled. Blinding of investigators to trial group allocation was maintained during experiments and outcome assessment. The specificity and breadth of SARS-CoV-2-reactive T cell receptors after Ad26.COV2.S vaccination were assessed by TCRbeta repertoire sequencing. The TCR-sequenced set comprised approximately 32 samples: around 20 Ad26.COV2.S vaccine recipients, 5 placebo recipients and 8 SARS-CoV-2 convalescent individuals. Ad26.COV2.S was given intramuscularly at 5x10^10 or 1x10^11 viral particles, as a single shot or as two shots 56 days apart. Trial participants were randomized into five groups of five, in which low-dose or high-dose Ad26.COV2.S was given once or twice, or placebo was given on both occasions. General findings and caveats noted by the study authors: The authors noted that the TCR breadth and depth analyses may have underestimated total T cell responses. Vaccine and placebo recipients had similar non-spike TCR breadth, a finding consistent with the vaccine containing only spike. The study was not powered to compare responses between vaccine doses or regimens. After vaccination, spike-specific CD8+ and CD4+ T cell responses were reported to show substantial breadth. Spike-specific TCR breadth was higher in Ad26.COV2.S recipients than in placebo recipients (P = 0.0014).

V is pared back by 2 bases and J by 8 bases, with 13 bases lying between the germline termini. The CDR1 and CDR2 encoded by the germline V gene (reference sequence) are MNHEY and SMNVEV. From the cysteine through the phenylalanine, the CDR3 covers 14 amino acids. The read is trimmed to its CDR3 DNA, 42 bases read in frame from base 1. The chain links TRBV27 with TRBJ2-1; the D gene cannot be resolved reliably. This sequence originates from a person aged 18-65 years who received the Ad26.COV2.S COVID-19 vaccine or a placebo. Sequenced here: peripheral blood, sampled in a trial of Ad26.COV2.S vaccine versus placebo. The CDR3 has the sequence CASSLPTLPHEQFF. Here is the DNA: TGTGCCAGCAGTTTACCCACACTACCTCATGAGCAGTTCTTC.